This T cell receptor beta chain was obtained from a study of blood T cell repertoires in COVID-19. Profiled with immunoSEQ multiplex PCR; TCRdb holds only in-frame clones, not every one. This table has hundreds of thousands of clones, about 90% appearing once. V was shortened by 1 base and J by 0 bases, with 7 bases between the two germline ends. Germline CDR1 SGHRS, CDR2 YFSETQ. CDR3 length equals 14 residues. Sequencing was performed on PBMCs or T cells enriched from blood (not recorded which). The chain combines TRBV5-1 with TRBJ1-1; D call uncertain. The receptor was derived from a woman in her fifties or sixties in a cohort exposed to, infected with or recovered from COVID-19 (not recorded which). The CDR3 loop reads CASSLNQVNTEAFF. The CDR3 nucleotides are TGCGCCAGCAGCTTGAACCAGGTGAACACTGAAGCTTTCTTT. The full variable domain, in which reference TRBV5-1 and TRBJ1-1 provide the parts outside the CDR3, is KAGVTQTPRYLIKTRGQQVTLSCSPISGHRSVSWYQQTPGQGLQFLFEYFSETQRNKGNFPGRFSGRQFSNSRSEMNVSTLELGDSALYLCASSLNQVNTEAFFGQGTRLTVV.